This is a list of T cell receptor beta chains from one sample in a study of T cells in Graves' hyperthyroidism and ophthalmopathy. MiXCR, run by TCRdb on the multiplex PCR reads, gives a single entry per CDR3 protein. The sample holds roughly 640,000 distinct CDR3 sequences; approximately 15% are singletons and the top ten take roughly 3.3%. What was sequenced was blood. These receptors came from a woman aged 40 to 55 with Graves' ophthalmopathy. Each CDR3 is given with its conserved first and last residue. D genes are given only for firm matches. Clone size is not always given. Where it is, it says once, few, many or a class for expanded clones.

>TRBJ1-4|TRBD1|TRBV28|few
TGTGCCAGCGGAGGACAGGGGGGTGGTGAAAAACTGTTTTTT
CASGGQGGGEKLFF
>TRBJ2-3|NA|TRBV3-1|many
TGTGCCAGCAGCCAAAGTCTGGCGGTTGCAGATACGCAGTATTTT
CASSQSLAVADTQYF
>TRBJ1-5|NA|TRBV11-1|few
TGTGCCAGCAGCTCGGACGGAGACAATCAGCCCCAGCATTTT
CASSSDGDNQPQHF
>TRBJ2-1|TRBD1|TRBV3-1|many
TGTGCCAGCAGCCAAGTAGGGACAGATAGTAATGAGCAGTTCTTC
CASSQVGTDSNEQFF
>TRBJ2-7|NA|TRBV27|many
TGTGCCAGCAGTCCCGGGTCGGCAGACTACGAGCAGTACTTC
CASSPGSADYEQYF
>TRBJ1-1|NA|TRBV6-6|few
TGTGCCAGCAGTTACTCGGTTAATATGGGGCTGACTGAAGCTTTCTTT
CASSYSVNMGLTEAFF
>TRBJ2-5|TRBD2|TRBV10-3|NA
TGTGCCATCAGCCCGGGACTAGCGGGGGCCAACCAAGAGACCCAGTACTTC
CAISPGLAGANQETQYF
>TRBJ2-2|NA|TRBV12-3/TRBV12-4|NA
TGTGCCAGCGCGGGTGTGGAGGCCGGGGAGCTGTTTTTT
CASAGVEAGELFF
>TRBJ1-2|NA|TRBV24-1|NA
TGTGCCATCACTTCTGACAGACCAGAGGGGTATGGCTACACCTTC
CAITSDRPEGYGYTF
>TRBJ1-4|TRBD1|TRBV20-1|NA
TGCAGTGCACCACCGCCGGGACAGGGTCGCGAAAAACTGTTTTTT
CSAPPPGQGREKLFF
>TRBJ2-7|NA|TRBV12-3/TRBV12-4|few
TGTGCCAGTAGTTTATTTCGGGGTCCCGGCCGTACCGAGCAGTACTTC
CASSLFRGPGRTEQYF
>TRBJ2-4|NA|TRBV2|few
TGTGCCAGCAGTGGAGTTGAGGTAGCCAAAAACATTCAGTACTTC
CASSGVEVAKNIQYF
>TRBJ2-2|TRBD1|TRBV2|many
TGTGCCAGCAGTGGGGGGAGGACAGGGTTTTCCGGGGAGCTGTTTTTT
CASSGGRTGFSGELFF
>TRBJ2-7|TRBD1|TRBV11-2|many
TGTGCCAGCAGCTTCGGGACAGCCTACGAGCAGTACTTC
CASSFGTAYEQYF
>TRBJ2-7|TRBD2|TRBV5-1|NA
TGCGCCAGCAGTCGACTAGCGGGGGTCCCGTACGAGCAGTACTTC
CASSRLAGVPYEQYF
>TRBJ1-3|TRBD1|TRBV24-1|NA
TGTGCCACAGAGGACAGGACTGGACACACCATATATTTT
CATEDRTGHTIYF
>TRBJ2-3|TRBD2|TRBV7-3|many
TGTGCCAGCAGCTTCGGTGGGGAGGGGACAGATACGCAGTATTTT
CASSFGGEGTDTQYF
>TRBJ2-1|TRBD2|TRBV20-1|many
TGCAGTGCTAGAACTCGGGAGGAAAAATACTACAATGAGCAGTTCTTC
CSARTREEKYYNEQFF
>TRBJ1-2|NA|TRBV7-9|few
TGTGCCAGCAGCTTAGGGTCTGAGAGCTATGGCTACACCTTC
CASSLGSESYGYTF
>TRBJ2-5|NA|TRBV5-1|NA
TGCGCCAGCAGCTCTGAACCTCAAGAGACCCAGTACTTC
CASSSEPQETQYF
>TRBJ2-3|NA|TRBV28|NA
TGTGCCAGCAGTCCTCACGTAGGGACTAAGGCAGGGGTAGCGCAGTATTTT
CASSPHVGTKAGVAQYF
>TRBJ1-1|NA|TRBV2|many
TGTGCCAGCAATGCAGAGATGAACACTGAAGCTTTCTTT
CASNAEMNTEAFF
>TRBJ1-2|TRBD1|TRBV2|once
TGTGCCAGCAGTGAAGAGACAGGGAACTATGGCTACACCTTC
CASSEETGNYGYTF
>TRBJ2-1|NA|TRBV20-1|NA
TGCAGTGCTAGAGGGTTCACAGGGACGTCCTACAATGAGCAGTTCTTC
CSARGFTGTSYNEQFF